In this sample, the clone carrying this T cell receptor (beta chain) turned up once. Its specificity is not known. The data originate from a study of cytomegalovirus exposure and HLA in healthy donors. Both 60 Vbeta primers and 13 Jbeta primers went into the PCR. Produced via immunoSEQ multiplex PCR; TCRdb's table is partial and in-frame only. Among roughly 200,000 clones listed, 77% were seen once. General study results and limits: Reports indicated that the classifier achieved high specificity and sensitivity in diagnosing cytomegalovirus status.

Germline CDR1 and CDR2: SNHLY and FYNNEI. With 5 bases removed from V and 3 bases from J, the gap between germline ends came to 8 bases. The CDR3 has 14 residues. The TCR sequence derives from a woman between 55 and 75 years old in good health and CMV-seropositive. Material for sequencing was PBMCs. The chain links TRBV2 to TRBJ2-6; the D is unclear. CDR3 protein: CASSMTHGANVLTF. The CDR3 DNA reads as TGTGCCAGCAGTATGACACATGGGGCCAACGTCCTGACTTTC.